This TCR beta chain was sequenced during a study of shared clonotypes between healthy human individuals. This clone was counted once. Its antigen is unidentified. Different DNA sequences within this sample yield the same CDR3. Each sample came from a Caucasian adult donor living in Nashville, Tennessee. The assay was immunoSEQ multiplex PCR, and TCRdb's table has in-frame clones only and misses some. Among over a million clones listed, 96% were seen once. Broader study findings: For naive CD4 cells, roughly 5% of clonotypes were shared across a handful of donors. Investigators expected sequencing depth to affect clonotype sharing among donors.

Looked up from germline, CDR1 is MDHEN and CDR2 is SYDVKM. The CDR3 extends over 14 amino acids. Germline trimming cut 6 bases from V and 7 bases from J; bases unmatched to any gene: 8. The chain carries TRBV28 and TRBJ1-4, with 7 bases identical to TRBD1. The source material was naive CD4+ T cells sorted from blood. This sample's subset: CD45RA+ positively selected. The receptor comes from a young man in good health. CDR3 loop: CASSLDRVVEKLFF. The CDR3 DNA reads TGTGCCAGCAGCCTTGACAGGGTGGTTGAAAAACTGTTTTTT.